This entry is about one TCR beta chain. The antigen is undetermined. This specimen belongs to a study of response to subunit inactivated influenza vaccine. In TCRdb, the RT-PCR reads were re-called with MiXCR into one record per CDR3 protein. Of hundreds of thousands of distinct CDR3 sequences detected, approximately 17% appear once; the ten largest clones hold 9.5% to 13%. General study findings and limits: The authors offered the suggestion that each seasonal influenza vaccination recruits few new T cells.

The TCR sequence derives from a man aged 50-60 years who received an inactivated influenza vaccine. Sequenced here: PBMCs from blood, sampled 4 to 6 days after vaccination.

CDR3 sequence (DNA): TGTGCCAGCAGCTTTTGGGGTCAGGAGACCTACGAGCAGTACTTC. Protein: CASSFWGQETYEQYF. The V gene is TRBV7-9, the J gene TRBJ2-7; D call uncertain. V was cut by 3 bases and J by 2 bases, with 14 bases left in between. The CDR3 sequence is 15 residues long. Germline CDR1 is SEHNR and CDR2 is FQNEAQ (reference sequence).